Following are 26 T cell receptor beta chains from one sample sequenced in a study of blood T cell repertoires in COVID-19. Clones were sequenced by immunoSEQ multiplex PCR, and TCRdb holds only the in-frame ones, with some missing. The table includes approximately 140,000 clones, 75% to 90% detected once. Specimen: peripheral blood. The receptors were sampled from a man in his sixties or seventies with acute or convalescent COVID-19.

This CDR3 reads CASSGGDRGVRNTIYF. The CDR3 DNA follows: TGTGCCAGCAGTGGGGGGGACAGGGGTGTCAGAAACACCATATATTTT. The rearrangement joins TRBV28 to TRBJ1-3; 10 nucleotides match TRBD1. The V gene's germline CDR1 is MDHEN and CDR2 SYDVKM. The CDR3 extends over 16 amino acids. V gave up 5 bases and J gave up 5 bases; unmatched junction bases: 9. Variable domain in full (rest from reference TRBV28 and TRBJ1-3): DVKVTQSSRYLVKRTGEKVFLECVQDMDHENMFWYRQDPGLGLRLIYFSYDVKMKEKGDIPEGYSVSREKKERFSLILESASTNQTSMYLCASSGGDRGVRNTIYFGEGSWLTVV.

The rearrangement uses TRBV2 and TRBJ2-3; a possible D gene is TRBD2 (6 bases). CDR1 is SNHLY, CDR2 FYNNEI, per germline. The CDR3 is 15 residues long. The V gene lost 6 bases and the J gene lost 8 bases, with 21 bases spanning the gap. Here the CDR3 DNA reads TGTGCCAGCAGCGCGGGTGGTGGGAGGTTGGCTACGCAGTATTTT. Its protein is CASSAGGGRLATQYF.

This clone was seen once. The chain joins TRBV3-1 (or the pseudogene TRBV3-2) to TRBJ1-3, with D tentatively TRBD1 (5 bases). Deletions cut 2 bases from V and 2 bases from J, with 10 bases between. The CDR3 has 15 residues. CDR1 and CDR2 (germline): LGHDT, YNNKEL (reference sequence). DNA for the CDR3: TGTGCCAGCAGCCAAACTACAGGTCCTGGAAACACCATATATTTT. It yields the protein CASSQTTGPGNTIYF.

This clone was observed once. The V gene is TRBV3-1 (or the pseudogene TRBV3-2), the J gene TRBJ2-1; 10 bases agree with TRBD2. Germline V gene data show CDR1 as LGHDT and CDR2 as YNNKEL (reference sequence). V dropped 9 bases and J dropped 7; count of bases not matched to a gene: 9. The CDR3 runs 14 residues. The CDR3 here is CASTTLAGLNEQFF. CDR3 DNA sequence: TGTGCCAGTACCACACTAGCGGGACTAAATGAGCAGTTCTTC.

This chain links TRBV27 with TRBJ1-2; 8 nucleotides agree with TRBD1. Germline V lookup: CDR1 MNHEY, CDR2 SMNVEV (reference sequence). This CDR3 has 14 amino acids. The J segment lost 8 bases and the V segment lost 5 bases, leaving 10 bases of the junction unmatched. The CDR3 sequence is CASSHQGQDRGYTF. The CDR3 DNA reads as TGTGCCAGCAGTCATCAGGGACAGGATAGGGGCTACACCTTC.

The chain links TRBV6-6 to TRBJ2-2, with 9 bases aligning to TRBD2. Germline lookup yields CDR1 MNHNY and CDR2 SVGAGI (reference sequence). V was pared by 3 bases and J by 3 bases, with 5 bases of the junction left unmatched. The CDR3 runs to 16 residues. CDR3: CASSYSSGVDTGELFF. CDR3 in DNA: TGTGCCAGCAGTTATTCTAGCGGGGTCGACACCGGGGAGCTGTTTTTT.

This chain connects TRBV7-2 to TRBJ1-2; 7 bases are a match to TRBD1. Germline V lookup: CDR1 SGHTA, CDR2 FQGNSA. The CDR3 is made up of 14 amino acids. V gave up 1 base and J gave up 8 bases; unmatched junction bases: 7. The CDR3 region is CASSLGDRVEGYTF. As DNA, the CDR3 is TGTGCCAGCAGCTTAGGAGACAGGGTGGAAGGCTACACCTTC.

The chain links TRBV4-1 to TRBJ2-2, with 11 bases identical to TRBD2. Trimming took 1 base from V and 8 from J; bases not matched to a gene: 12. Germline CDR1 reads MGHRA; CDR2 reads YSYEKL. The CDR3 contains 18 residues. CDR3 in DNA: TGCGCCAGCAGCCAAGGCGGTAGCGGGAGGGCCACGCAAGGGGAGCTGTTTTTT. This translates into CASSQGGSGRATQGELFF.

V usage is TRBV3-1 (or the pseudogene TRBV3-2) and J usage is TRBJ2-1; D ambiguous. Germline V gene data show CDR1 as LGHDT and CDR2 as YNNKEL (reference sequence). This CDR3 is built from 13 residues. Trimming removed 6 bases at V and 15 bases at J, with 21 bases between. This chain's CDR3 is CASSLSTGPRLFF. The CDR3 DNA reads as TGTGCCAGCAGTCTCTCCACCGGCCCTAGGCTGTTCTTC.

V usage is TRBV4-1 and J usage is TRBJ1-1, with D possibly TRBD1 on 6 matching bases. Per the germline V gene, CDR1 is MGHRA and CDR2 is YSYEKL. This CDR3 has 13 amino acids. V was cut by 3 bases and J by 4 bases, with 9 bases left in between. This chain's CDR3 is CASSQGAGTEAFF. The CDR3 DNA follows: TGCGCCAGCAGCCAGGGGGCTGGCACTGAAGCTTTCTTT.

This chain joins TRBV7-9 and TRBJ1-1; possibly TRBD1 for D (6 bases). Germline V gene lookup returns CDR1 SEHNR and CDR2 FQNEAQ (reference sequence). V gave up 5 bases and J gave up 0 bases, with 16 bases separating them. This CDR3 has 16 residues. CDR3 protein: CASSPSLTGLNTEAFF. CDR3 coding DNA: TGTGCCAGCAGCCCTTCCCTGACAGGTTTGAACACTGAAGCTTTCTTT.

The table lists this clone with a count of one. The rearrangement uses TRBV5-1 and TRBJ1-2; 12 nucleotides agree with TRBD1. V shed 5 bases and J 5 bases; nucleotides not matched to a gene: 13. The V gene's germline CDR1 is SGHRS and CDR2 YFSETQ. The CDR3 totals 17 residues. The CDR3 DNA sequence: TGCGCCAGCAGGCGGGGACAGGGGGCCCGACTACCGTATGGCTACACCTTC. It specifies CASRRGQGARLPYGYTF.

The CDR3 region is CASSPGSVNQPQHF. In DNA form, the CDR3 reads TGTGCCAGCAGCCCCGGCAGCGTCAATCAGCCCCAGCATTTT. V and J are TRBV7-2 and TRBJ1-5; unclear D gene. The CDR3 extends over 14 amino acids. CDR1 and CDR2 (germline): SGHTA, FQGNSA. Trimming took off 5 bases at V and 3 bases at J, with 11 bases between the two ends.

This chain joins TRBV27 and TRBJ2-7; no clear D gene. Germline CDR1 and CDR2: MNHEY and SMNVEV (reference sequence). V was pared by 6 bases and J by 0 bases, with 12 bases between. CDR3 size: 14 residues. For the CDR3, the DNA is TGTGCCAGCAGCAAACAGAGCCACTCCTACGAGCAGTACTTC. As protein: CASSKQSHSYEQYF.

V and J are TRBV11-2 and TRBJ2-2; D unclear. CDR3 length: 12 amino acids. The germline V gene encodes CDR1 SGHAT and CDR2 FQNNGV. The V gene lost 6 bases and the J gene lost 7 bases, with 9 bases spanning the gap. The CDR3 reads CASSLNGGELFF. DNA for the CDR3: TGTGCCAGCAGTCTAAACGGCGGGGAGCTGTTTTTT.

This sequence joins TRBV5-1 and TRBJ1-4; D is unresolved. V shed 4 bases and J shed 1 base, with 8 bases lying between them. Germline V gene lookup returns CDR1 SGHRS and CDR2 YFSETQ. This CDR3 spans 14 amino acids. CDR3 in DNA: TGCGCCAGCAGCCCAGGAAGAACTAATGAAAAACTGTTTTTT. Encoded protein: CASSPGRTNEKLFF.

The rearrangement uses TRBV6-5 and TRBJ2-7, with D perhaps TRBD2 (6 bases). Germline lookup yields CDR1 MNHEY and CDR2 SVGAGI. CDR3 length: 14 residues. Between the trimmed V and J ends, which lost 7 bases and 2 bases, there was a span of 15 bases. For the CDR3, the DNA is TGTGCCAGCACTGGCGGGACGGTGACCTACGAGCAGTACTTC. Protein sequence: CASTGGTVTYEQYF.

The sample holds a few counts of this clone. The V call is TRBV5-4, the J call TRBJ2-1, with a tentative D call TRBD2 (5 bases). This CDR3 is built from 15 residues. V lost 6 bases and J lost 8, with 21 bases in between. Per germline, CDR1 SGHNT and CDR2 YYREEE (reference sequence). This CDR3 reads CASNPNFAGRDEQFF. DNA for the CDR3: TGTGCCAGCAACCCCAACTTTGCGGGCCGGGATGAGCAGTTCTTC.

The chain links TRBV4-2 to TRBJ1-6; 8 bases are shared with TRBD1. Per germline, CDR1 LGHNA and CDR2 YNFKEQ. The CDR3 has 18 residues. J gave up 7 bases and V 5 bases, and 16 bases lay outside the gene matches. The CDR3 here is CASSFRIPLTGDNSPLHF. CDR3 nucleotides: TGTGCCAGCAGCTTCCGGATCCCCTTGACAGGGGACAATTCACCCCTCCACTTT.

Here the CDR3 DNA reads TGTGCCAGCAGGTGGGGACAGGAGGCTGGAAACACCATATATTTT. This encodes CASRWGQEAGNTIYF. The J gene is TRBJ1-3, the V gene TRBV5-5; the match to TRBD1 covers 8 bases. The CDR3 extends over 15 amino acids. V dropped 5 bases and J dropped 2; count of bases not matched to a gene: 6. CDR1 is SGHKS, CDR2 YYEKEE, per germline (reference sequence).

The chain joins TRBV5-1 to TRBJ1-4; perhaps TRBD1 as D (6 bases). V lost 4 bases to trimming and J lost 0 bases, with 13 bases between them. Germline CDR1 and CDR2: SGHRS and YFSETQ. The CDR3 totals 16 residues. The CDR3 nucleotides read TGCGCCAGCAGCCTAATAGGGGGAGCAACTAATGAAAAACTGTTTTTT. Translation: CASSLIGGATNEKLFF.

This clone was seen a single time. The V gene is TRBV28, the J gene TRBJ1-2; 9 bases agree with TRBD1. The CDR3 has 15 residues. Per germline, CDR1 MDHEN and CDR2 SYDVKM. Trimming at V came to 2 bases and at J to 8 bases, leaving 9 bases not matched to a gene. CDR3 region: CASSLGTGSIYGYTF. CDR3 nucleotide sequence: TGTGCCAGCAGTTTAGGGACAGGGTCTATATACGGCTACACCTTC.

The table lists this clone with a count of one. V gene TRBV6-5 combines with J gene TRBJ2-3; D is perhaps TRBD2 (5 bases). Trimming took 4 bases from V and 1 from J, leaving 15 bases between them. CDR1 and CDR2 (germline): MNHEY, SVGAGI. The CDR3 is made up of 16 amino acids. CDR3 amino acids: CASSSPGARGTDTQYF. The DNA for the CDR3 is TGTGCCAGCAGTTCCCCCGGCGCGCGGGGCACAGATACGCAGTATTTT.

This chain connects TRBV27 to TRBJ2-7; the match to TRBD1 covers 8 bases. The CDR3 spans 16 residues. CDR1 and CDR2 (germline): MNHEY, SMNVEV (reference sequence). V lost 0 bases to trimming and J lost 6 bases; unmatched junction nucleotides: 10. The CDR3: CASSLSGSGTGGEQYF. In DNA form, the CDR3 reads TGTGCCAGCAGTTTATCGGGGTCCGGGACAGGAGGCGAGCAGTACTTC.

The chain couples TRBV28 to TRBJ1-2; no definite D call. From germline, CDR1 is MDHEN and CDR2 SYDVKM. Trimming removed 3 bases at V and 2 bases at J, with 16 bases between. The CDR3 contains 16 residues. The CDR3 loop reads CASSLPGLSGNYGYTF. The CDR3 DNA is TGTGCCAGCAGTTTGCCGGGTTTGTCGGGGAACTATGGCTACACCTTC.

The chain recombines TRBV19 with TRBJ2-1, with 7 nucleotides matching TRBD1. Germline V CDR1 and CDR2: LNHDA, SQIVND (reference sequence). Trimming at V came to 6 bases and at J to 1 base, leaving 3 bases not matched to a gene. The CDR3 covers 14 residues. The CDR3 loop is CASRLDRSYNEQFF. The DNA of the CDR3 is TGTGCCAGTAGGTTGGACAGGTCCTACAATGAGCAGTTCTTC.